This passage covers 25 T cell receptor beta chains from one sample sequenced in a study of T cells in Graves' hyperthyroidism and ophthalmopathy. Amplified TCR beta CDR3 regions came from RNA transcripts. The HTBI primer set was used in a first-round RT-PCR of the TCR CDR3. TCRdb called the multiplex PCR reads again in MiXCR, with one record for every CDR3 protein. The repertoire holds about 420,000 distinct CDR3 sequences, with roughly an eighth as singletons. The sample was blood. The receptor set was obtained from a woman aged 18-29 years with Graves' hyperthyroidism.

This clonotype was found many times. The gene calls are TRBV11-2 and TRBJ2-7; D remains ambiguous. V was shortened by 6 bases and J by 0 bases, with 15 bases between the two germline ends. Per germline, CDR1 SGHAT and CDR2 FQNNGV. This CDR3 contains 15 residues. CDR3 residues: CASSLTILSSYEQYF. CDR3 nucleotides: TGTGCCAGCAGTTTAACTATACTGAGCTCCTACGAGCAGTACTTC.

This clonotype was counted between two and nine times. V and J are TRBV20-1 and TRBJ1-3; maybe TRBD1 (6 bases). The CDR3 runs to 19 residues. In germline, CDR1 is DFQATT, CDR2 SNEGSKA (reference sequence). V was cut by 3 bases and J by 4 bases, with 28 bases left in between. The CDR3 is CSARDDGGRHLSAGNTIYF. In DNA form, the CDR3 reads TGCAGTGCTAGGGACGACGGGGGCCGCCACCTTTCTGCGGGAAACACCATATATTTT.

This clonotype was observed a handful of times. The chain carries TRBV12-3 or TRBV12-4 and TRBJ1-5, with 7 bases fitting TRBD1. The V segment lost 7 bases and the J segment 1 base; nucleotides outside the gene matches: 7. The length of the CDR3 is 15 residues. The CDR3 reads CASTPEGASNQPQHF. The CDR3 DNA follows: TGTGCCAGCACCCCTGAGGGGGCGAGCAATCAGCCCCAGCATTTT.

J is TRBJ1-3 and V is TRBV12-3 or TRBV12-4; D perhaps matches TRBD1 (6 bases). With 7 bases removed from V and 4 bases from J, the gap between germline ends came to 17 bases. CDR3 length equals 15 residues. The CDR3 DNA sequence: TGTGCCAGCACCCTGACAGGAGGCGTAGGAAACACCATATATTTT. As protein: CASTLTGGVGNTIYF.

With regard to this clonotype: A much larger clone sits a single nucleotide away, making a read error possible. The J gene is TRBJ2-5, the V gene TRBV18; 7 bases are a match to TRBD1. Germline V gene lookup returns CDR1 KGHSH and CDR2 LQKENI. The CDR3 runs to 15 residues. The CDR3 DNA sequence: TGTGCCAGCCCACCACAACAGGGGTCGGGGGAGACCCAGTACTTC. Residues: CASPPQQGSGETQYF.

This clonotype has more than one count but fewer than ten. Relative to the germline gene, one junction end is altered; a read error may explain this. This chain uses TRBV18 with TRBJ2-5, with D uncertain. From germline, CDR1 is KGHSH and CDR2 LQKENI. The CDR3 sequence is 13 residues long. In nucleotides, the CDR3 is TGTGCCAGCTCACCGTCCTTCCAAGAGGCCCAGTACTTC. Translating it yields CASSPSFQEAQYF.

The V call is TRBV11-2, the J call TRBJ2-2; 13 bases are a match to TRBD2. From germline, CDR1 is SGHAT and CDR2 FQNNGV. The CDR3 extends over 17 amino acids. J gave up 9 bases and V 5 bases, and 12 bases lay outside the gene matches. CDR3 residues: CASSPTPGLAGVRELFF. The DNA of the CDR3 is TGTGCCAGCAGCCCAACCCCCGGACTAGCGGGAGTAAGGGAGCTGTTTTTT.

This clonotype showed up many times. This chain links TRBV20-1 with TRBJ2-5; the D is unclear. Trimming pared 3 bases from V and 3 bases from J, leaving 11 bases between. From germline, CDR1 is DFQATT and CDR2 SNEGSKA (reference sequence). This CDR3 contains 13 residues. This CDR3 reads CSARHLQKETQYF. The DNA of the CDR3 is TGCAGTGCTAGGCACCTGCAGAAAGAGACCCAGTACTTC.

The J gene is TRBJ1-1, the V gene TRBV6-2 or TRBV6-3, with 7 bases aligning to TRBD1. The germline gives CDR1 MNHEY, CDR2 SVGEGT. Trimming at V came to 6 bases and at J to 3 bases, leaving 10 bases not matched to a gene. The CDR3 has 15 residues. CDR3 sequence: CASSPPGRGDTEAFF. In DNA, the CDR3 is TGTGCCAGCAGCCCACCGGGCAGGGGGGACACTGAAGCTTTCTTT.

This clonotype came up a few times. This chain uses TRBV9 with TRBJ1-1, with a tentative D call TRBD1 (6 bases). Germline-derived CDR1 and CDR2 are SGDLS and YYNGEE. This CDR3 is built from 16 residues. Trimming removed 0 bases from V and 0 bases from J, with 12 bases in between. CDR3 amino acids: CASSVGATGMNTEAFF. The CDR3 nucleotides are TGTGCCAGCAGCGTAGGGGCCACAGGGATGAACACTGAAGCTTTCTTT.

This clonotype has ten or more counts. The chain has TRBV5-1 and TRBJ2-1, with D unclear. Trimming left V 0 bases short and J 10 bases short, with 8 bases between. Germline lookup yields CDR1 SGHRS and CDR2 YFSETQ. CDR3 length: 12 amino acids. CDR3 in DNA: TGCGCCAGCAGCTTGGATAGCTGGGAGCAGTTCTTC. This sequence encodes CASSLDSWEQFF.

This clonotype was picked up many times. The chain joins TRBV27 to TRBJ2-5; no definite D call. The CDR3 sequence is 13 residues long. Germline values: CDR1 MNHEY, CDR2 SMNVEV (reference sequence). The V end lost 6 bases, the J end lost 0 bases, and 8 bases lay between the germline ends. In DNA form, the CDR3 reads TGTGCCAGCAGAGAACAGAACCAAGAGACCCAGTACTTC. Translating gives CASREQNQETQYF.

This clonotype was recorded at least ten times. The CDR3 nucleotides read TGTGCCAGCAGCTCCAGGGGGGCTAGCGTGGGCGGCACAGATACGCAGTATTTT. This sequence encodes CASSSRGASVGGTDTQYF. The J gene is TRBJ2-3, the V gene TRBV7-2, with D possibly TRBD1 on 7 matching bases. The length of the CDR3 is 18 residues. V was cut by 4 bases and J by 1 base, with 21 bases left in between. Germline V gene data show CDR1 as SGHTA and CDR2 as FQGNSA.

In its sample, this clonotype was seen many times. The chain links TRBV30 to TRBJ1-1, with D maybe TRBD1 (5 bases). The V and J ends lost 4 bases and 3 bases respectively, with 9 bases between them. The CDR3 has 12 amino acids. CDR1 GTSNPN and CDR2 SVGIG come from the germline V gene (reference sequence). Here the CDR3 reads CAWTKGHTEAFF. The CDR3 region has the DNA TGTGCCTGGACTAAGGGGCACACTGAAGCTTTCTTT.

This clonotype was seen many times. This chain links TRBV24-1 with TRBJ2-2, with 10 bases identical to TRBD1. The V and J ends lost 7 bases and 3 bases, in that order; junction bases with no gene match: 4. Per the germline V gene, CDR1 is KGHDR and CDR2 is SFDVKD. This CDR3 has 15 residues. In nucleotides, the CDR3 is TGTGCCACCAGGACCGGGACAGGGGACACCGGGGAGCTGTTTTTT. Its translation is CATRTGTGDTGELFF.

This chain connects TRBV12-5 to TRBJ2-1; D may match TRBD1 or TRBD2 (5 bases each). Trimming took 4 bases from V and 15 from J, leaving 16 bases between them. Per germline, CDR1 LGHNT and CDR2 FRNRAP. CDR3 length: 12 residues. The CDR3 region has the DNA TGTGCTAGTGGTTCCGACGGGGCCCTTGTGTTCTTC. This gives the protein CASGSDGALVFF.

This clonotype was observed at least ten times. The chain has TRBV6-1 and TRBJ1-6; D ambiguous. V lost 8 bases and J lost 9, with 14 bases in between. CDR1 and CDR2 (germline): MNHNS, SASEGT. This CDR3 contains 13 residues. The CDR3 sequence is CASGEREASPLHF. The CDR3 DNA reads TGTGCCAGCGGAGAGAGGGAGGCTTCACCCCTCCACTTT.

This chain links TRBV5-1 with TRBJ1-4; D ambiguous. This CDR3 has 14 residues. V lost 5 bases and J lost 5, with 13 bases in between. Germline CDR1 and CDR2: SGHRS and YFSETQ. The CDR3 sequence: CASSKTSMNEKLFF. The CDR3 nucleotides are TGCGCCAGCAGTAAAACCTCGATGAATGAAAAACTGTTTTTT.

The chain joins TRBV19 to TRBJ1-3; 7 nucleotides align to TRBD1. Germline CDR1 LNHDA, CDR2 SQIVND (reference sequence). This CDR3 contains 15 residues. V shed 3 bases and J 0 bases; nucleotides not matched to a gene: 2. CDR3 nucleotide sequence: TGTGCCAGTAGTATGGACAGGAGCTCTGGAAACACCATATATTTT. Amino acids: CASSMDRSSGNTIYF.

This clonotype was counted many times. The chain recombines TRBV5-1 with TRBJ2-1; D assignment may be TRBD1 or TRBD2 (5 bases each). Germline CDR1 reads SGHRS; CDR2 reads YFSETQ. The CDR3 spans 15 residues. Trimming cost V 0 bases and J 5 bases, with 12 bases left between them. CDR3 region: CASSLVLGDDNEQFF. The CDR3 nucleotides are TGCGCCAGCAGCTTGGTGCTGGGGGATGACAATGAGCAGTTCTTC.

This clonotype was counted between two and nine times. This sequence joins TRBV9 and TRBJ1-2; perhaps TRBD1 as D (6 bases). Germline-derived CDR1 and CDR2 are SGDLS and YYNGEE. The CDR3 totals 16 residues. Trimming pared 7 bases from V and 0 bases from J, leaving 19 bases between. As DNA, the CDR3 is TGTGCCAGCCGCCTGGACAGAAATACACCTAACTATGGCTACACCTTC. This gives the protein CASRLDRNTPNYGYTF.

This clonotype was found a few times. The chain is built from TRBV5-6 and TRBJ2-7; 7 positions agree with TRBD1. Germline V CDR1 and CDR2: SGHDT, YYEEEE. The CDR3 runs 14 residues. J lost 6 bases, V lost 4 bases, and 10 bases had no gene match. CDR3 coding DNA: TGTGCCAGCAGCGTGACAGGGCTATTGATCGAGCAGTACTTC. The encoded protein is CASSVTGLLIEQYF. The full variable domain, with the rest looked up from reference TRBV5-6 and TRBJ2-7, is DAGVTQSPTHLIKTRGQQVTLRCSPKSGHDTVSWYQQALGQGPQFIFQYYEEEERQRGNFPDRFSGHQFPNYSSELNVNALLLGDSALYLCASSVTGLLIEQYFGPGTRLTVT.

This clonotype was seen repeatedly, ten times or more. The chain combines TRBV12-5 with TRBJ1-2, with D unresolved. Germline V gives CDR1 LGHNT, CDR2 FRNRAP. CDR3 size: 11 residues. V dropped 1 base and J dropped 10 bases, with 7 bases sitting between them. The CDR3 bases are TGTGCTAGTGGTTTGGGCCGATACTACACCTTC. Translating it yields CASGLGRYYTF.

The chain recombines TRBV20-1 with TRBJ2-7; D is possibly TRBD1 or TRBD2 (5 bases each). Trimming stripped 3 bases from V and 6 bases from J, with 15 bases between. This CDR3 comprises 13 residues. Germline-derived CDR1 and CDR2 are DFQATT and SNEGSKA (reference sequence). In DNA, the CDR3 is TGCAGTGCTAGGGGGGTTGTTTTTGGCGAGCAGTACTTC. This codes for CSARGVVFGEQYF.

In this sample, this clonotype turned up many times. This sequence joins TRBV19 and TRBJ1-1; 9 bases align to TRBD1. Per the germline V gene, CDR1 is LNHDA and CDR2 is SQIVND (reference sequence). This CDR3 contains 13 residues. The V segment lost 5 bases and the J segment 5 bases; nucleotides outside the gene matches: 3. The CDR3 sequence is CASSPGTGTEAFF. DNA for the CDR3: TGTGCCAGTAGTCCCGGGACAGGGACTGAAGCTTTCTTT.